This T cell receptor beta chain is drawn from a study of blood T cell repertoires in COVID-19. Across the study: COVID-19 samples collected from the United States, Italy and Spain covered acute and convalescent phases. The analysed material was cDNA or gDNA that came from T cells, B-cell-depleted T cells, or PBMCs.

With 4 bases clipped from V and 6 bases from J, the junction kept 5 bases outside the gene matches. This CDR3 spans 15 amino acids. CDR1 and CDR2 (germline): SGHTA, FQGNSA. This clone was recorded a few times. As handled by the study authors: Quantification of nucleated cells was approximated via reference gene primer amplification. The data were produced by immunoSEQ multiplex PCR, yet TCRdb's version contains in-frame clones alone and is incomplete. Clonal size and the V and J genes are those of that table, whereas D and trimming came from the DNA. The sample yields about 75,000 clones, around 74% seen once.

V gene TRBV7-2 combines with J gene TRBJ2-2; 10 bases are a match to TRBD1. The material sequenced was peripheral blood. The receptor comes from a woman of 80 years or more with active or convalescent COVID-19. CDR3 bases: TGTGCCAGCAGCTCTGACAGGGGGCAGGCCGGGGAGCTGTTTTTT. Translated, it gives CASSSDRGQAGELFF.